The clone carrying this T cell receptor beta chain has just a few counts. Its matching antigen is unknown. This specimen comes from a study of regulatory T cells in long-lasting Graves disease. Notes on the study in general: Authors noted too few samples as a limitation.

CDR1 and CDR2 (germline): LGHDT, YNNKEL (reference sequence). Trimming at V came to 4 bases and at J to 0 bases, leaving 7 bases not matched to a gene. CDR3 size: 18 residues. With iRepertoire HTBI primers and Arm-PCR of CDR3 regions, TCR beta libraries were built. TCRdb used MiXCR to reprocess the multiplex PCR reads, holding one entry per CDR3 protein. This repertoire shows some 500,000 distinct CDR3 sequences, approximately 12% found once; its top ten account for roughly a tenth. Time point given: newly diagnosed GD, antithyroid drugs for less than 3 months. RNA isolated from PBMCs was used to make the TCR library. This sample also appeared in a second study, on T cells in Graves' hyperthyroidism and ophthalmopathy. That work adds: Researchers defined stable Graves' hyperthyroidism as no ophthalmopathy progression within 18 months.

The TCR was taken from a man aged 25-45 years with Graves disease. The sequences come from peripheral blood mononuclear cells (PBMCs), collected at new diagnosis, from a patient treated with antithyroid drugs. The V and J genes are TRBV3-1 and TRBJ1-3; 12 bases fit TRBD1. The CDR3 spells CASSPGQGAQLSGNTIYF. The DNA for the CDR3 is TGTGCCAGCAGCCCGGGACAGGGGGCGCAGCTCTCTGGAAACACCATATATTTT.